This entry lists 23 T cell receptor beta chains sequenced from one sample in a study of CD8 T cells in ankylosing spondylitis. A single record per CDR3 protein comes from TCRdb applying MiXCR to the 5' RACE reads. The repertoire holds about 240,000 distinct CDR3 sequences, with roughly 10% as singletons. Sequenced input: blood, either unsorted or a sorted T cell fraction (not recorded which). The receptors were sampled from a male donor with ankylosing spondylitis or in good health (not recorded which).

The chain links TRBV18 to TRBJ1-5; D ambiguous. This CDR3 has 13 residues. V lost 2 bases to trimming and J lost 6 bases, with 8 bases between them. Germline V gives CDR1 KGHSH, CDR2 LQKENI. The CDR3 sequence: CASSPGFSQPQHF. In DNA form, the CDR3 reads TGTGCCAGCTCACCAGGGTTCAGTCAGCCCCAGCATTTT. The variable domain in full, completed from reference TRBV18 and TRBJ1-5, reads NAGVMQNPRHLVRRRGQEARLRCSPMKGHSHVYWYRQLPEEGLKFMVYLQKENIIDESGMPKERFSAEFPKEGPSILRIQQVVRGDSAAYFCASSPGFSQPQHFGDGTRLSIL.

This clonotype was found many times. V gene TRBV5-1 combines with J gene TRBJ1-5, with TRBD1 matching over 9 bases. Germline values: CDR1 SGHRS, CDR2 YFSETQ. Trimming took 4 bases from V and 4 from J; bases not matched to a gene: 3. This CDR3 has 14 amino acids. The CDR3 DNA sequence: TGCGCCAGCAGCCCAGGACAGGGGAATCAGCCCCAGCATTTT. Its translation: CASSPGQGNQPQHF. The complete variable domain, with remaining parts taken from reference TRBV5-1 and TRBJ1-5, reads KAGVTQTPRYLIKTRGQQVTLSCSPISGHRSVSWYQQTPGQGLQFLFEYFSETQRNKGNFPGRFSGRQFSNSRSEMNVSTLELGDSALYLCASSPGQGNQPQHFGDGTRLSIL.

This clonotype was recorded once. Relative to the germline gene, one junction end is altered; a read error may explain this. V gene TRBV20-1 combines with J gene TRBJ1-4; the match to TRBD1 covers 8 bases. The CDR3 has 14 residues. Germline CDR1 reads DFQATT; CDR2 reads SNEGSKA (reference sequence). The CDR3 spells CSTSLDRENEKLFF. In nucleotides, the CDR3 is TGCAGTACTAGTTTGGACAGGGAGAATGAAAAACTGTTTTTT.

This clonotype was seen repeatedly, ten times or more. The chain is built from TRBV27 and TRBJ2-7; 8 bases fit TRBD2. The V gene's germline CDR1 is MNHEY and CDR2 SMNVEV (reference sequence). The CDR3 spans 13 residues. Germline trimming cut 3 bases from V and 3 bases from J; bases unmatched to any gene: 1. CDR3 residues: CASSFGTSYEQYF. The CDR3 DNA reads TGTGCCAGCAGTTTCGGGACTAGCTACGAGCAGTACTTC.

This clonotype was seen only a few times. The chain carries TRBV18 and TRBJ1-6, with 7 positions matching TRBD1. Trimming cost V 3 bases and J 8 bases; bases outside gene matches: 7. This CDR3 region has 15 residues. The germline V gene encodes CDR1 KGHSH and CDR2 LQKENI. CDR3 in amino acids: CASSPRRGQDSPLHF. The CDR3 nucleotides read TGTGCCAGCTCACCCCGTAGGGGGCAAGATTCACCCCTCCACTTT. Full variable domain (missing parts from reference TRBV18 and TRBJ1-6): NAGVMQNPRHLVRRRGQEARLRCSPMKGHSHVYWYRQLPEEGLKFMVYLQKENIIDESGMPKERFSAEFPKEGPSILRIQQVVRGDSAAYFCASSPRRGQDSPLHFGNGTRLTVT.

Of note for this clonotype: Possible read error: a much larger clone is one base away. This chain connects TRBV25-1 to TRBJ1-1; D is ambiguous. CDR1 is MGHDK, CDR2 SYGVNS, per germline. V was shortened by 4 bases and J by 6 bases, with 12 bases between the two germline ends. This CDR3 comprises 13 residues. CDR3 protein: CASSVESGSEAFF. CDR3 nucleotide sequence: TGTGCCAGCAGTGTGGAGTCGGGGTCTGAAGCTTTCTTT.

This clonotype has at least ten counts. The V and J genes are TRBV18 and TRBJ2-1; possible D gene TRBD2, 6 bases. Germline loops: CDR1 KGHSH, CDR2 LQKENI. This CDR3 is 15 amino acids long. The V and J ends lost 4 bases and 7 bases respectively, with 17 bases between them. CDR3 loop: CASSLTGTGGNEQFF. CDR3 nucleotide sequence: TGTGCCAGCTCACTAACCGGGACTGGCGGTAATGAGCAGTTCTTC.

In its sample, this clonotype was seen many times. The rearrangement links TRBV15 to TRBJ1-2, with D perhaps matching TRBD1 (5 bases). The germline gives CDR1 LNHNV, CDR2 YYDKDF (reference sequence). V lost 0 bases and J 2 bases, leaving 7 bases between the germline ends. CDR3 length: 14 amino acids. CDR3 in DNA: TGTGCCACCAGCAGAGAAAGGGGCAACTATGGCTACACCTTC. Protein sequence: CATSRERGNYGYTF.

Only a few counts were recorded for this clonotype. V usage is TRBV12-3 or TRBV12-4 and J usage is TRBJ2-5; D is possibly TRBD2 (6 bases). CDR3 length: 11 residues. With 6 bases removed from V and 9 bases from J, the gap between germline ends came to 11 bases. The CDR3 loop is CASSRGGAQYF. DNA for the CDR3: TGTGCCAGCAGCCGGGGAGGAGCCCAGTACTTC.

The chain combines TRBV7-9 with TRBJ2-7; no clear D gene. This CDR3 region has 12 residues. The V gene lost 1 base and the J gene lost 6 bases, with 7 bases spanning the gap. CDR1 is SEHNR, CDR2 FQNEAQ, per germline (reference sequence). Here the CDR3 DNA reads TGTGCCAGCAGCTTAGGTGCAGTCGAGCAGTACTTC. It translates to CASSLGAVEQYF.

This clonotype was seen many times. The genes are TRBV7-8 and TRBJ2-2; 10 bases map to TRBD2. CDR1 and CDR2 from the germline V gene are SGHVS and FQNEAQ. V shed 1 base, J shed 5 bases, and the junction held 10 bases outside the gene matches. CDR3 length: 18 residues. The CDR3 loop is CASSLGASGGLRTGELFF. CDR3 in DNA: TGTGCCAGCAGCTTAGGAGCTAGCGGGGGACTTAGGACCGGGGAGCTGTTTTTT.

This clonotype has only a few counts. The chain recombines TRBV29-1 with TRBJ2-3; 7 bases align to TRBD1. The length of the CDR3 is 14 residues. The V segment lost 6 bases and the J segment 2 bases; nucleotides outside the gene matches: 8. Germline V CDR1 and CDR2: SQVTM, ANQGSEA. Here the CDR3 reads CSVAGTAHTDTQYF. CDR3 sequence (DNA): TGCAGCGTCGCTGGGACAGCTCACACAGATACGCAGTATTTT.

This clonotype was observed at least ten times. The chain couples TRBV6-2 or TRBV6-3 to TRBJ1-2; D is uncertain. This CDR3 is built from 12 residues. The V end was cut by 8 bases, the J end by 2 bases, with 9 bases between. Germline CDR1 reads MNHEY; CDR2 reads SVGEGT. CDR3 sequence (DNA): TGTGCCAGCTTAGGGCGGAACTATGGCTACACCTTC. Its protein is CASLGRNYGYTF.

The chain links TRBV20-1 to TRBJ2-3, with 9 nucleotides matching TRBD2. The junction had 2 bases not matched to a gene; V was cut back by 3 bases and J by 4 bases. CDR3 length: 13 residues. Germline CDR1 DFQATT, CDR2 SNEGSKA (reference sequence). For the CDR3, the DNA is TGCAGTGCTAGGGGACTAGCCGCAGATACGCAGTATTTT. Translation gives CSARGLAADTQYF.

This clonotype came up many times. The J gene is TRBJ2-2, the V gene TRBV3-1, with 7 bases that match TRBD1. Unmatched junction bases numbered 10, after V lost 4 bases and J lost 5 bases. Germline loops: CDR1 LGHDT, CDR2 YNNKEL (reference sequence). The CDR3 spans 16 residues. This CDR3 reads CASSPLQGLTTGELFF. The DNA for the CDR3 is TGTGCCAGCAGCCCTCTACAGGGGTTGACGACCGGGGAGCTGTTTTTT.

This clonotype was recorded many times. The gene calls are TRBV7-9 and TRBJ2-5; 7 positions agree with TRBD2. This CDR3 has 17 residues. Per germline, CDR1 SEHNR and CDR2 FQNEAQ (reference sequence). J lost 2 bases, V lost 1 base, and 10 bases had no gene match. This CDR3 is CASSLVYFAGVQETQYF. The CDR3 DNA reads as TGTGCCAGCAGCTTAGTCTATTTTGCGGGGGTACAAGAGACCCAGTACTTC.

The sample holds many counts of this clonotype. The J gene is TRBJ2-3, the V gene TRBV10-3; D is perhaps TRBD1 (6 bases). Germline CDR1 reads ENHRY; CDR2 reads SYGVKD. The CDR3 runs 14 residues. The ends were cut back, 10 bases at V and 4 bases at J, with 18 bases in the middle. The CDR3 loop reads CANRGHGAADTQYF. CDR3 DNA sequence: TGTGCCAACCGGGGACATGGGGCGGCAGATACGCAGTATTTT.

This clonotype was seen repeatedly, ten times or more. This chain uses TRBV20-1 with TRBJ1-1; 8 bases align to TRBD1. This CDR3 is 13 amino acids long. The J segment lost 3 bases and the V segment lost 5 bases, leaving 5 bases of the junction unmatched. The germline V gene encodes CDR1 DFQATT and CDR2 SNEGSKA (reference sequence). The CDR3 coding sequence is TGCAGTGCTCCGACAGGGGCCTACACTGAAGCTTTCTTT. Translation: CSAPTGAYTEAFF.

This clonotype was seen many times. The chain is built from TRBV3-1 and TRBJ1-3; D remains unclear. The germline V gene encodes CDR1 LGHDT and CDR2 YNNKEL (reference sequence). This CDR3 has 14 amino acids. The ends were cut back, 1 base at V and 5 bases at J, with 9 bases in the middle. This chain's CDR3 is CASSQGSGRNTIYF. The CDR3, as DNA: TGTGCCAGCAGCCAAGGGTCGGGAAGAAACACCATATATTTT.

This clonotype has ten or more counts. The chain couples TRBV20-1 to TRBJ1-2, with unresolved D. Germline V gives CDR1 DFQATT, CDR2 SNEGSKA (reference sequence). There are 12 residues in the CDR3. V lost 5 bases to trimming and J lost 4 bases, with 11 bases between them. CDR3 bases: TGCAGTGCTGGCGGGAGAACCTATGGCTACACCTTC. It is translated as CSAGGRTYGYTF.

This clonotype was detected only a few times. The chain couples TRBV7-2 to TRBJ1-5; 9 nucleotides match TRBD1. Per germline, CDR1 SGHTA and CDR2 FQGNSA. V lost 6 bases and J lost 4; bases outside the gene matches: 7. The CDR3 runs 15 residues. The CDR3 spells CASSSQGAMNQPQHF. The CDR3 nucleotides are TGTGCCAGCAGTTCACAGGGGGCGATGAATCAGCCCCAGCATTTT.

This chain uses TRBV12-3 or TRBV12-4 with TRBJ1-2; D not resolved. V lost 8 bases and J lost 4, with 20 bases in between. This CDR3 spans 15 amino acids. CDR3 loop: CASGRIEAATYGYTF. The CDR3 coding sequence is TGTGCCAGCGGTCGTATCGAGGCAGCAACCTATGGCTACACCTTC.

This clonotype was seen ten or more times. The CDR3 loop reads CAISDGTSGSSADTQYF. DNA of the CDR3: TGTGCCATCAGTGACGGGACTAGCGGGAGTTCAGCAGATACGCAGTATTTT. The chain joins TRBV10-3 to TRBJ2-3, with 14 bases lining up with TRBD2. CDR1 ENHRY and CDR2 SYGVKD come from the germline V gene. The V gene end was trimmed by 3 bases and the J gene end by 4 bases; junction bases not matched to a gene: 6. The CDR3 contains 17 residues.